The clone carrying this T cell receptor (beta chain) was seen once. Per the original data handling: For nucleated cells, counts were estimated from reference gene primer amplification. Using immunoSEQ multiplex PCR, the repertoire was profiled, and TCRdb retains in-frame clones only, with some absent. V and J calls and clone size are given by that table; D and trimming were obtained from the DNA. Of about 180,000 clones detected, about nine tenths appear once; the ten largest clones hold more than 20%. This sample is part of a study of blood T cell repertoires in COVID-19. In the study overall: Some COVID-19 samples were acute and others convalescent; all came from the United States, Italy and Spain. T cells, B-cell-depleted T cells, or PBMCs supplied cDNA or gDNA.

This sequence was found in a man aged 65 to 85 with active or convalescent COVID-19. The sequencing input was peripheral blood.

The CDR3 is CASSIRGSNYGYTF. CDR3 sequence (DNA): TGTGCCAGCAGCATCAGGGGATCTAACTATGGCTACACCTTC. V and J are TRBV3-1 (or the pseudogene TRBV3-2) and TRBJ1-2; weak D call: TRBD1 (6 bases). CDR3 length: 14 residues. The V end lost 5 bases, the J end lost 0 bases, and 10 bases lay between the germline ends. CDR1 and CDR2 (germline): LGHDT, YNNKEL (reference sequence).